This T cell receptor beta chain was documented in a study of T cells in Graves' hyperthyroidism and ophthalmopathy. 10 ml fresh peripheral blood yielded the PBMCs. Comments on this clonotype: Its antigen is still unknown. At one end the junction does not follow the germline gene, possibly because of a read error.

TCR beta CDR3 regions were amplified from RNA. The HTBI primer set was used in a first-round RT-PCR of the TCR CDR3. One entry per CDR3 protein results from TCRdb running MiXCR on the multiplex PCR reads. Here the sample spans about 400,000 distinct CDR3 sequences, 14% to 15% being singletons. The CDR3 consists of 16 residues. Germline CDR1 KGHDR, CDR2 SFDVKD. Whole-study findings and limits: Most thyroid-expanded clonotypes above 0.001 were also found in blood. Stable hyperthyroidism was separated from ophthalmopathy by a model based on 13 V-J features.

The rearrangement links TRBV24-1 to TRBJ2-3, with 8 bases aligning to TRBD1. The receptor was derived from a young man with Graves' ophthalmopathy. Sequenced sample: blood. CDR3 in DNA: TGTGCCACCAGCTCGACCGGGACAGGCCACACAGGTACGCAGTATTTT. It translates to CATSSTGTGHTGTQYF.